This section outlines one T cell receptor (beta chain) sequence together with its context. Its antigen is unidentified. The CDR3 covers 15 residues. Germline assignment: CDR1 DFQATT and CDR2 SNEGSKA (reference sequence). Trimming removed 1 base from V and 6 bases from J, with 18 bases in between. This sample is drawn from a study of CD8 T cells in Susac syndrome. About 0.45 to 1 ug RNA was reverse transcribed with random hexamers. Amplification of TCR beta CDR3 used immunoSEQ multiplex PCR across 54 Vbeta and 13 Jbeta. TCRdb independently ran MiXCR on the immunoSEQ multiplex PCR reads; one entry per CDR3 protein. The sample lists 180,000 or so distinct CDR3 sequences, around 94% occurring once. Blood CD8+ and CD4+ T cells underwent high-throughput TCR beta sequencing. Study results and caveats: The study conceded that its TCR sequencing and HLA analysis involved relatively few individuals.

This sequence was found in a human donor in good health. The sample taken for sequencing was CD4+ T cells from PBMCs. This chain links TRBV20-1 with TRBJ1-2; D gene ambiguous. The CDR3 region is CSARGEGGGAHGYTF. CDR3 nucleotide sequence: TGCAGTGCTAGAGGGGAGGGCGGAGGCGCCCATGGCTACACCTTC.